This TCR beta chain was recorded in a study of beta chain bispecific antibodies for T cell cancers. Study-level findings and limits: In these mixed samples, most targeted TRBV reads derived from the leukemia cell line.

This clonotype was counted between two and nine times. No antigen is known for it. TCRdb itself ran the 5' RACE reads through MiXCR, one entry per CDR3 protein. The sample shows 7,500 to 9,500 distinct CDR3 sequences, less than 2.5% of them seen only once. V shed 2 bases and J shed 2 bases, with 15 bases lying between them. The CDR3 is 16 amino acids. The V gene's germline CDR1 is SGHNT and CDR2 YYREEE (reference sequence). Either OKT3 anti-CD3 antibody or CD3/CD28 beads expanded T cells from blood mononuclear cells over 3 days. The clonotype was recovered from a human donor in good health. Some clones in this sample may be carry-over from other donors' samples. The sequences come from T cells from a healthy donor cultured with Jurkat leukemia cells, collected from a culture containing an anti-CD19 bispecific antibody. V usage is TRBV5-4 and J usage is TRBJ2-3, with a tentative D call TRBD1 (5 bases). The CDR3 loop reads CASSLQRQTYTDTQYF. The CDR3 nucleotides are TGTGCCAGCAGCTTACAGCGACAGACCTACACAGATACGCAGTATTTT.